One sample yielded the 20 T cell receptor beta chains listed below, sequenced in a study of cytomegalovirus exposure and HLA in healthy donors. Use of 60 Vbeta and 13 Jbeta primers characterized the PCR. Libraries were prepared by immunoSEQ multiplex PCR; TCRdb keeps only in-frame clonotypes and omits some of them. The profile covers 150,000 to 200,000 clones, with approximately 76% appearing a single time and about 2% taken by the ten largest. The specimen was PBMCs. The receptor set was obtained from a female donor in good health and CMV-seronegative.

The V call is TRBV5-6, the J call TRBJ1-1; D ambiguous. V gave up 0 bases and J gave up 12 bases, with 12 bases separating them. From germline, CDR1 is SGHDT and CDR2 YYEEEE. This CDR3 region has 12 residues. The DNA for the CDR3 is TGTGCCAGCAGCTTGGCCCCCGGGGAGTCTTTCTTT. It specifies CASSLAPGESFF.

This chain joins TRBV30 and TRBJ1-1; 8 nucleotides agree with TRBD1. The V and J ends lost 5 bases and 6 bases, in that order; junction bases with no gene match: 8. CDR1 and CDR2 (germline): GTSNPN, SVGIG (reference sequence). CDR3 length equals 13 residues. The CDR3 DNA reads as TGTGCCTGGGCAGGGGGCTCCTACGCTGAAGCTTTCTTT. This encodes CAWAGGSYAEAFF. The whole variable domain, remainder taken from reference TRBV30 and TRBJ1-1, is SQTIHQWPATLVQPVGSPLSLECTVEGTSNPNLYWYRQAAGRGLQLLFYSVGIGQISSEVPQNLSASRPQDRQFILSSKKLLLSDSGFYLCAWAGGSYAEAFFGQGTRLTVV.

The chain links TRBV6-1 to TRBJ1-1; TRBD1 matches 9 bases. The V gene end was trimmed by 6 bases and the J gene end by 4 bases; junction bases not matched to a gene: 6. This CDR3 is 14 amino acids long. Germline assignment: CDR1 MNHNS and CDR2 SASEGT. The CDR3 reads CASRGTGWVTEAFF. The CDR3 DNA follows: TGTGCCAGCAGGGGGACAGGGTGGGTCACTGAAGCTTTCTTT.

This rearrangement joins TRBV19 to TRBJ1-6; a weak D match, TRBD1 (5 bases). Germline CDR1 is LNHDA and CDR2 is SQIVND (reference sequence). V shed 9 bases and J shed 0 bases, with 12 bases lying between them. This CDR3 has 15 residues. Written as DNA, the CDR3 is TGTGCCAGCGGGAGACAGAGCTCCTATAATTCACCCCTCCACTTT. As protein: CASGRQSSYNSPLHF.

This clone appeared a single time. This sequence joins TRBV6-4 and TRBJ2-3; 11 bases line up with TRBD2. CDR1 MRHNA and CDR2 SNTAGT come from the germline V gene. Unmatched junction bases numbered 3, after V lost 6 bases and J lost 1 base. The CDR3 is made up of 15 amino acids. The CDR3 nucleotides read TGTGCCAGCAGCCTGACTAGCGGGGGCACAGATACGCAGTATTTT. Protein product: CASSLTSGGTDTQYF.

The chain employs TRBV6-1 and TRBJ1-2; D unresolved. Germline V gene lookup returns CDR1 MNHNS and CDR2 SASEGT. V lost 5 bases, J lost 13 bases, and 14 bases lay in between. This CDR3 has 11 residues. The CDR3, as DNA: TGTGCCAGCAGTTACGGGATAAGATCCACCTTC. Protein: CASSYGIRSTF.

This chain links TRBV7-2 with TRBJ1-3, with a tentative D call TRBD1 (5 bases). Germline CDR1 and CDR2: SGHTA and FQGNSA. This CDR3 has 18 residues. Trimming pared 2 bases from V and 4 bases from J, leaving 21 bases between. Here the CDR3 reads CASSLSPPGSFGGNTIYF. The DNA for the CDR3 is TGTGCCAGCAGCTTAAGTCCGCCAGGGTCTTTCGGCGGAAACACCATATATTTT.

V and J are TRBV18 and TRBJ2-7, with 8 positions matching TRBD2. This CDR3 comprises 13 residues. V was pared by 3 bases and J by 5 bases, with 3 bases of the junction left unmatched. Germline-derived CDR1 and CDR2 are KGHSH and LQKENI. Here the CDR3 reads CASSPGTSNEQYF. The CDR3, as DNA: TGTGCCAGCTCACCCGGGACTAGTAACGAGCAGTACTTC.

This clone was seen just once. The chain uses TRBV5-1 and TRBJ2-3; 11 bases are a match to TRBD2. With V trimmed by 3 bases and J by 2 bases, 5 bases remained unmatched. There are 16 residues in the CDR3. Germline V lookup: CDR1 SGHRS, CDR2 YFSETQ. CDR3 nucleotide sequence: TGCGCCAGCAGCTCTTTAGCGGGGGGGCCCACAGATACGCAGTATTTT. Translation gives CASSSLAGGPTDTQYF. Based on the CDR3 plus reference TRBV5-1 and TRBJ2-3, the full variable domain is KAGVTQTPRYLIKTRGQQVTLSCSPISGHRSVSWYQQTPGQGLQFLFEYFSETQRNKGNFPGRFSGRQFSNSRSEMNVSTLELGDSALYLCASSSLAGGPTDTQYFGPGTRLTVL.

The rearrangement uses TRBV27 and TRBJ2-5, with D possibly matching TRBD2 (6 bases). Germline V gives CDR1 MNHEY, CDR2 SMNVEV (reference sequence). The CDR3 length is 16 residues. With 4 bases removed from V and 5 bases from J, the gap between germline ends came to 20 bases. CDR3: CASSSEGRFVWETQYF. The CDR3 DNA reads TGTGCCAGCAGTTCGGAGGGGCGTTTTGTATGGGAGACCCAGTACTTC.

J is TRBJ1-3 and V is TRBV9; D gene uncertain. Trimming removed 0 bases at V and 1 base at J, with 8 bases between. CDR3 length: 15 amino acids. Germline V CDR1 and CDR2: SGDLS, YYNGEE. CDR3 nucleotide sequence: TGTGCCAGCAGCGTAGAATCGGGGTCTGGAAACACCATATATTTT. Encoded protein: CASSVESGSGNTIYF.

This chain joins TRBV19 and TRBJ1-5; D possibly corresponds to TRBD1 (5 bases). V lost 3 bases to trimming and J lost 5 bases, with 11 bases between them. Germline values: CDR1 LNHDA, CDR2 SQIVND (reference sequence). The CDR3 is made up of 14 amino acids. For the CDR3, the DNA is TGTGCCAGTAGTATGAGAGGAGGGGATCAGCCCCAGCATTTT. Amino acid sequence: CASSMRGGDQPQHF.

V usage is TRBV6-5 and J usage is TRBJ2-7; possible D gene TRBD1, 5 bases. V lost 5 bases, J lost 2 bases, and 10 bases lay in between. Looked up from germline, CDR1 is MNHEY and CDR2 is SVGAGI. This CDR3 spans 13 amino acids. CDR3 DNA: TGTGCCAGCAGTGAGCAGGGAACCTACGAGCAGTACTTC. Amino acids: CASSEQGTYEQYF.

The CDR3 DNA reads TGTGCCAGCAGCTCTACAGGGTTCACTACCTACGAGCAGTACTTC. Translating gives CASSSTGFTTYEQYF. The chain is built from TRBV28 and TRBJ2-7; D possibly corresponds to TRBD1 (6 bases). Trimming left V 6 bases short and J 2 bases short, with 17 bases between. CDR1 and CDR2 from the germline V gene are MDHEN and SYDVKM. CDR3 size: 15 residues.

This clone was observed a single time. This chain joins TRBV7-3 and TRBJ1-2; 10 bases fit TRBD1. The germline V gene encodes CDR1 SGHTA and CDR2 FQGTGA. V gave up 5 bases and J gave up 9 bases; unmatched junction bases: 6. CDR3 length: 13 residues. CDR3 loop: CASSGGQGESYTF. DNA of the CDR3: TGTGCCAGCAGCGGCGGACAGGGGGAGAGCTACACCTTC.

The gene calls are TRBV25-1 and TRBJ1-4; TRBD1 might be the D (5 bases). The germline V gene has CDR1 MGHDK and CDR2 SYGVNS. This CDR3 is built from 17 residues. Trimming took off 2 bases at V and 3 bases at J, with 16 bases between the two ends. The CDR3 DNA follows: TGTGCCAGCAGTGAAACCCCCGGAGGGGTTGCTAATGAAAAACTGTTTTTT. Protein sequence: CASSETPGGVANEKLFF.

V gene TRBV5-1 combines with J gene TRBJ1-2; 8 positions match TRBD1. The CDR3 loop spans 16 amino acids. V dropped 2 bases and J dropped 5; count of bases not matched to a gene: 11. Germline assignment: CDR1 SGHRS and CDR2 YFSETQ. The CDR3 is CASSFRQGTNPYGYTF. CDR3 DNA sequence: TGCGCCAGCAGCTTTCGACAGGGGACTAACCCTTATGGCTACACCTTC.

The rearrangement uses TRBV19 and TRBJ1-1, with D uncertain. This CDR3 comprises 14 residues. CDR1 and CDR2 (germline): LNHDA, SQIVND (reference sequence). V lost 5 bases and J lost 4, with 14 bases in between. The CDR3: CASSAQALSTEAFF. As DNA, the CDR3 is TGTGCCAGTAGTGCCCAAGCGTTAAGCACTGAAGCTTTCTTT.

The V and J genes are TRBV2 and TRBJ2-1; 12 positions agree with TRBD1. Per the germline V gene, CDR1 is SNHLY and CDR2 is FYNNEI. Trimming took 8 bases from V and 8 from J; bases not matched to a gene: 13. The length of the CDR3 is 16 residues. CDR3 region: CASRKESGTGGHEQFF. The CDR3 coding sequence is TGTGCCAGCCGTAAGGAATCTGGGACAGGGGGCCATGAGCAGTTCTTC.

The V gene is TRBV4-1, the J gene TRBJ1-2; 7 bases line up with TRBD1. The CDR3 runs 15 residues. Germline lookup yields CDR1 MGHRA and CDR2 YSYEKL. The V gene end was trimmed by 3 bases and the J gene end by 4 bases; junction bases not matched to a gene: 8. The CDR3 protein is CASSQGDSLSYGYTF. CDR3 sequence (DNA): TGCGCCAGCAGCCAGGGGGACAGTTTATCCTATGGCTACACCTTC.